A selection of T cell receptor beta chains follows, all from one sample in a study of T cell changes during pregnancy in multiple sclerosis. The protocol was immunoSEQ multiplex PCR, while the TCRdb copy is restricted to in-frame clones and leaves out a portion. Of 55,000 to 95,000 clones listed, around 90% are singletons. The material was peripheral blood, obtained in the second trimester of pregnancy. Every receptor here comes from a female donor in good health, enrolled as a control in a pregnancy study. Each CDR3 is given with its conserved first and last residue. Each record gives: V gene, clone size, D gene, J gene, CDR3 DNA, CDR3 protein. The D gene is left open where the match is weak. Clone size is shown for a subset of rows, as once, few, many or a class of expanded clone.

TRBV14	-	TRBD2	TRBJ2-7	TGTGCCAGCAGCCGTCCGGGACTAGCGGGGGGATTAAACGAGCAGTACTTC	CASSRPGLAGGLNEQYF
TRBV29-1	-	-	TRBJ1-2	TGCAGCGTTGACCTGGGGGGGGCACCTGGCTACACCTTC	CSVDLGGAPGYTF
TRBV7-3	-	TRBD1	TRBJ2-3	TGTGCCAGCAGCTTAATGGGCAGGGGGACAACAGATACGCAGTATTTT	CASSLMGRGTTDTQYF
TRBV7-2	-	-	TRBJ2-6	TGTGCCAGCAGCCTAGCAGGGGGGGCTGGGGCCAACGTCCTGACTTTC	CASSLAGGAGANVLTF
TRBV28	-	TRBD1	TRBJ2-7	TGTGCCAGCAGTTTGGGACAGGGGCGCGAGCAGTACTTC	CASSLGQGREQYF
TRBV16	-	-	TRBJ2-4	TGTGCCAGCAGCTCCAGACAGGAGCACCTCTACTTC	CASSSRQEHLYF
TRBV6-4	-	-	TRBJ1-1	TGTGCCAGCAGTGACTCGGGGAGAGGGAGTACTGAAGCTTTCTTT	CASSDSGRGSTEAFF
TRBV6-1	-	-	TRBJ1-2	TGTGCCAGCAGTGGAGACACCAGGGCATTGGGAGGCTACACCTTC	CASSGDTRALGGYTF
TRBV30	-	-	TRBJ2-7	TGTGCCGGGCAGGGTATAGTGTCCTACGAGCAGTACTTC	CAGQGIVSYEQYF
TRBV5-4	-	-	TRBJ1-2	TGTGCCAGCAGCTTTAGGAGTCTAGAGTTACGGGGCTACACCTTC	CASSFRSLELRGYTF
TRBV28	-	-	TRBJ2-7	TGTGCCAGCAGTTGGACATCTTCCTACGAGCAGTACTTC	CASSWTSSYEQYF
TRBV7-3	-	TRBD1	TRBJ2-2	TGTGCCAGCAGCCAGTGGGACAGCAACACCGGGGAGCTGTTTTTT	CASSQWDSNTGELFF
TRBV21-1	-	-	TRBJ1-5	TGTGCCAGCAGCAAACGGCCGGGGAGCGGGAATCAGCCCCAGCATTTT	CASSKRPGSGNQPQHF
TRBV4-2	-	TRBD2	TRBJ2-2	TGTGCCAGCAGCCCGGAGTGGCGGGGGGGCCCCCGAACCGGGGAGCTGTTTTTT	CASSPEWRGGPRTGELFF
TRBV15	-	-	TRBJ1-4	TGTGCCACCAGCAATAGTCTAGGAACTAATGAAAAACTGTTTTTT	CATSNSLGTNEKLFF
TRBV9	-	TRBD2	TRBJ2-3	TGTGCCAGCAGCGCCCACCTACTAGCGGGGGGCGGGAGTAGCACAGATACGCAGTATTTT	CASSAHLLAGGGSSTDTQYF
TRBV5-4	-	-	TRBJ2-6	TGTGCCAGCAGCCTGGGGGCGACTGGGGCCAACGTCCTGACTTTC	CASSLGATGANVLTF
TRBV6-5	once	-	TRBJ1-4	TGTGCCAGCAGGAGCGGGGGTGAAAAACTGTTTTTT	CASRSGGEKLFF
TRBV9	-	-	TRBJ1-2	TGTGCCAGCAGGGCCACAGGTCTTCCCAACTATGGCTACACCTTC	CASRATGLPNYGYTF
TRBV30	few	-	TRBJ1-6	TGTGCCTGGAGTAAACGAGTTGGCGGCTATTCACCCCTCCACTTT	CAWSKRVGGYSPLHF
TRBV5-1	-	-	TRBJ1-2	TGCGCCAGCTCCCTAGATAGAGCTAACTATGGCTACACCTTC	CASSLDRANYGYTF
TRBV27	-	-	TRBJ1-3	TGTGCCAGCAGTTACACAGGGCCATCAACCTACTCTGGAAACACCATATATTTT	CASSYTGPSTYSGNTIYF
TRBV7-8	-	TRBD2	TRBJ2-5	TGTGCCAGCAGACGTCTAGCGGGGGGGCTCCTCGAGACCCAGTACTTC	CASRRLAGGLLETQYF
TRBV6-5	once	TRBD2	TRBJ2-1	TGTGCCAGCAGTTACTCGGGGACTAGCGATGAGCAGTTCTTC	CASSYSGTSDEQFF
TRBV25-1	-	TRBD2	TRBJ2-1	TGTGCCAGCAGTGTCCTGGGGGGGAGGAATGAGCAGTTCTTC	CASSVLGGRNEQFF
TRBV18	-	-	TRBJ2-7	TGTGCCAGCTCACCCCGGGGTATCTACGAGCAGTACTTC	CASSPRGIYEQYF
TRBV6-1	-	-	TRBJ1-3	TGTGCCAGCATGTGGGCGGGAGAATGGGACACCATATATTTT	CASMWAGEWDTIYF
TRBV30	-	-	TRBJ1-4	TGTGCCTGGAGTGACAGGGAAAAACTGTTTTTT	CAWSDREKLFF
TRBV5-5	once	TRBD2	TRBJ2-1	TGTGCCAGCAGCTCGGGACTAGCGGGGGGGCAGTTCTTC	CASSSGLAGGQFF
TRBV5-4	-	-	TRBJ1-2	TGTGCCAGCAGCGATCCTGGGGGCCCCTATGGCTACACCTTC	CASSDPGGPYGYTF
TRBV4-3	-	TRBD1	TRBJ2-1	TGCGCCAGCAGCCTCTTGACAGGGACCCTATCCTACAATGAGCAGTTCTTC	CASSLLTGTLSYNEQFF
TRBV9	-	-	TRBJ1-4	TGTGCCAGCAGCGTAGCAGGAGGGGTGGGTGAAAAACTGTTTTTT	CASSVAGGVGEKLFF
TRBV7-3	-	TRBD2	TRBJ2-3	TGTGCCAGCAGCGTCGGGACTAGCGACGCAGATACGCAGTATTTT	CASSVGTSDADTQYF
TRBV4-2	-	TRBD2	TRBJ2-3	TGTGCCAGCAGCCCTCGACTAGCGGGGGACACAGATACGCAGTATTTT	CASSPRLAGDTDTQYF
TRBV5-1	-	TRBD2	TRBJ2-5	TGCGCCAGCAGCACGGGGACTAGCGGGGGGGCGTCCCAAGAGACCCAGTACTTC	CASSTGTSGGASQETQYF
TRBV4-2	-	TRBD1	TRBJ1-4	TGTGCCAGCAGCCAAGGTGGGACAGGGGCGCGGACTAATGAAAAACTGTTTTTT	CASSQGGTGARTNEKLFF
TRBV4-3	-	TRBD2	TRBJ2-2	TGCGCCAGCAGCCAAGGGGGACTAGCGGGCTTAGAGGAGCTGTTTTTT	CASSQGGLAGLEELFF
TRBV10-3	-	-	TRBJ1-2	TGTGCCATCAGTGAGTCGGGAGGGTCCCGATCTGGGGGCTACACCTTC	CAISESGGSRSGGYTF
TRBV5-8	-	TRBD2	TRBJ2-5	TGTGCCAGCAGCTTGACTAGCGGCGTGGGGACCCAGTACTTC	CASSLTSGVGTQYF
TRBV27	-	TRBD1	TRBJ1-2	TGTGCCAGCAGTAGAGACAGGGGTAACTATGGCTACACCTTC	CASSRDRGNYGYTF
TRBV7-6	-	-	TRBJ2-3	TGTGCCAGCAGCTTAGGATCGGGGACAACGCAGTATTTT	CASSLGSGTTQYF
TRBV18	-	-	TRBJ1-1	TGTGCCAGCTCCCTGACAGCAGGTGAGCTAGCTTTCTTT	CASSLTAGELAFF
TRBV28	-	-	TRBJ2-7	TGTGCCAGCAGGGAAGACATTTACTCCTACGAGCAGTACTTC	CASREDIYSYEQYF
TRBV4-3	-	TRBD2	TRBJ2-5	TGCGCCAGCAGCCAAGAGGGCGGCGGGGGGATCAGAGAGACCCAGTACTTC	CASSQEGGGGIRETQYF
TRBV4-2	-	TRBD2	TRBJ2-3	TGTGCCAGCAGCCTCAGTAGCGGGGGGCCAGGGGGGAGCACAGATACGCAGTATTTT	CASSLSSGGPGGSTDTQYF
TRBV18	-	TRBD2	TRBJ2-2	TGTGCCAGCTCACAGCGGGGGCAGGGGAACACCGGGGAGCTGTTTTTT	CASSQRGQGNTGELFF
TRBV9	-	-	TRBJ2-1	TGTGCCAGCAGCGTAGGGCAGGGCTCCTACAATGAGCAGTTCTTC	CASSVGQGSYNEQFF
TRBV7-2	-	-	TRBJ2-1	TGTGCCAGCAGCCCCTCCCGAGACAATGAGCAGTTCTTC	CASSPSRDNEQFF
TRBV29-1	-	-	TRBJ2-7	TGCAGCGTTGAAGTACCTGGGGCAGGACCCTACGAGCAGTACTTC	CSVEVPGAGPYEQYF
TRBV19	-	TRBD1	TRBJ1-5	TGTGCCAGTAGAGGGAGGTGGCAGACAGGGGCCTTTAACCGGGATCAGCCCCAGCATTTT	CASRGRWQTGAFNRDQPQHF
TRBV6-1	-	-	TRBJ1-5	TGTGCCAGCAGTGTGATCCAGGGGCGACAGCCCCAGCATTTT	CASSVIQGRQPQHF